These T cell receptor beta chains were read from a single sample in a study of T cells in localized non-small cell lung cancer. Some clones are missing from TCRdb's copy, which holds only in-frame ones; the method was immunoSEQ multiplex PCR. Here the sample spans about 39,000 clones, roughly 77% being singletons. Sequenced here: PBMCs, sampled before any cancer treatment. All receptors derive from a woman aged 35 to 70 with stage II squamous cell lung carcinoma. Both conserved end residues are part of each CDR3. D genes are given only for firm matches. Expanded clones get a size class; other rows say once, few or many, or leave the size out.

>TRBJ2-3|NA|NA|TRBV7-9
TGTGCCAGCGTCGTCCGTTCGGCCTCAGATACGCAGTATTTT
CASVVRSASDTQYF
>TRBJ1-1|few|NA|TRBV29-1
TGCAGCGTTGGAGACAGGACACACACTGAAGCTTTCTTT
CSVGDRTHTEAFF
>TRBJ2-1|NA|NA|TRBV19
TGTGCCAGTAGCCTATTCGGCTACAATGAGCAGTTCTTC
CASSLFGYNEQFF
>TRBJ1-4|NA|NA|TRBV7-6
TGTGCCAGCGGACAGACAGGAGCAACTAATGAAAAACTGTTTTTT
CASGQTGATNEKLFF
>TRBJ1-1|NA|NA|TRBV5-1
TGCGCCAGCAGCTTGGAAGACACTGAAGCTTTCTTT
CASSLEDTEAFF
>TRBJ1-5|NA|NA|TRBV6-5
TGTGCCAGCAGTTCCTCAGGGGGCAATCAGCCCCAGCATTTT
CASSSSGGNQPQHF
>TRBJ1-1|NA|NA|TRBV10-1
TGCGCCAGCAGTGAGGGTTTGGAAACTGAAGCTTTCTTT
CASSEGLETEAFF
>TRBJ1-1|NA|NA|TRBV5-4
TGTGCCAGCAGCTTGGTGGGTACTGAAGCTTTCTTT
CASSLVGTEAFF
>TRBJ1-5|NA|NA|TRBV19
TGTGCCACCACACCGTTGGGCAATCAGCCCCAGCATTTT
CATTPLGNQPQHF
>TRBJ2-1|NA|NA|TRBV5-6
TGTGCCAGCAGCTTGGTACGGGGCAATGAGCAGTTCTTC
CASSLVRGNEQFF
>TRBJ1-4|NA|NA|TRBV27
TGTGCCAGCAGTCCCATGCAGGCGGCTAATGAAAAACTGTTTTTT
CASSPMQAANEKLFF
>TRBJ2-5|NA|NA|TRBV7-2
TGTGCCAGCAGGTCGAGTTGGCAAGAGACCCAGTACTTC
CASRSSWQETQYF
>TRBJ1-5|medium-sized|NA|TRBV2
TGTGCCAGCAGTCAGGAGGGGCCGGAAGGTGGTCAGCCCCAGCATTTT
CASSQEGPEGGQPQHF
>TRBJ2-5|NA|NA|TRBV5-6
TGTGCCAGTATTCCAGGGATCGGAAACGGGGAGACCCAGTACTTC
CASIPGIGNGETQYF
>TRBJ2-7|NA|TRBD1|TRBV18
TGTGCCAGCTCGCCTAACCGGGACAGTCCCACCGAGCAGTACTTC
CASSPNRDSPTEQYF
>TRBJ2-1|once|TRBD2|TRBV7-9
TGTGCCAGCAGCTTCGGTGGGACTAGCGGTCGGAACAATGAGCAGTTCTTC
CASSFGGTSGRNNEQFF
>TRBJ1-4|NA|TRBD1|TRBV28
TGTGCCAGCAGCCTTACAGGGGGGGATGAAAAACTGTTTTTT
CASSLTGGDEKLFF
>TRBJ2-7|NA|TRBD2|TRBV7-2
TGTGCCAGCAGCTTCCTAGCGGGGAGCTCCTACGAGCAGTACTTC
CASSFLAGSSYEQYF
>TRBJ2-7|few|TRBD2|TRBV19
TGTGCCAGTAGTAACCGCGGGAGCCAGCAGTACTTC
CASSNRGSQQYF
>TRBJ1-2|NA|NA|TRBV19
TGTGCCAGTAGTTCGGGGGATAGCTATGGCTACACCTTC
CASSSGDSYGYTF
>TRBJ1-1|few|NA|TRBV28
TGTGCCAGCAGTTTCCCCCGGCCCAGCGGGGTCACTGAAGCTTTCTTT
CASSFPRPSGVTEAFF
>TRBJ2-1|NA|NA|TRBV7-9
TGTGCCAGCCATAACAGTTACAATGAGCAGTTCTTC
CASHNSYNEQFF
>TRBJ1-4|few|NA|TRBV5-4
TGTGCCAGCAGCTTGGAAGGGAACGGTGAAAAACTGTTTTTT
CASSLEGNGEKLFF
>TRBJ2-5|NA|TRBD1|TRBV28
TGTGCCAGCAGTAAACCCGGGACAGGGACAGAGACCCAGTACTTC
CASSKPGTGTETQYF
>TRBJ2-7|NA|NA|TRBV18
TGTGCCAGCTCACCACCTGCGGCAGGGGCCTACGAGCAGTACTTC
CASSPPAAGAYEQYF
>TRBJ2-7|NA|NA|TRBV28
TGTGCCAGCACCCATTGGGGGACGGATCCCTACGAGCAGTACTTC
CASTHWGTDPYEQYF
>TRBJ1-1|NA|NA|TRBV7-9
TGTGCCAGCACCCTCCTTGGGGATACAAAAACTTTCTTT
CASTLLGDTKTFF
>TRBJ1-6|NA|NA|TRBV5-4
TGTGCCAGCAGCTTGCAGGGCGATAATTCACCCCTCCACTTT
CASSLQGDNSPLHF